The 28 T cell receptor beta chains reported below all come from one sample, sequenced in a study of shared clonotypes between healthy human individuals. The assay was immunoSEQ multiplex PCR, and TCRdb's table has in-frame clones only and misses some. The sample includes approximately 1,500,000 clones, around 98% of them seen just once. The sequencing sample was made of naive CD4+ T cells sorted from blood. Subset defined: CD45RA+ positively selected. The receptor source for this set is a man aged 25 to 40 in good health.

The chain couples TRBV5-5 to TRBJ2-7; TRBD1 matches 10 bases. CDR1 and CDR2 (germline): SGHKS, YYEKEE (reference sequence). The CDR3 is 15 amino acids. V lost 3 bases, J lost 3 bases, and 6 bases stayed unmatched. CDR3 loop: CASSWTGTGDYEQYF. CDR3 nucleotide sequence: TGTGCCAGCAGCTGGACCGGGACAGGGGACTACGAGCAGTACTTC.

The V gene is TRBV5-4, the J gene TRBJ2-2, with TRBD2 matching over 7 bases. CDR3 length: 14 amino acids. Losses at the gene ends were 4 bases for V and 2 bases for J; bases not matched to a gene: 2. CDR1 and CDR2 (germline): SGHNT, YYREEE (reference sequence). Here the CDR3 DNA reads TGTGCCAGCAGCGGGGACTACAACACCGGGGAGCTGTTTTTT. Its translation: CASSGDYNTGELFF.

The rearrangement links TRBV9 to TRBJ2-7, with 9 bases aligning to TRBD2. Germline V gene sequence: CDR1 SGDLS, CDR2 YYNGEE. The CDR3 is 15 amino acids. The J segment lost 1 base and the V segment lost 3 bases, leaving 5 bases of the junction unmatched. CDR3 amino acids: CASSEGTSGSYEQYF. CDR3 bases: TGTGCCAGCAGCGAAGGAACTAGCGGGTCCTACGAGCAGTACTTC.

V gene TRBV5-1 combines with J gene TRBJ2-1; 11 bases map to TRBD2. CDR1 is SGHRS and CDR2 is YFSETQ in the germline V gene. The CDR3 is 18 amino acids. Germline trimming cut 1 base from V and 4 bases from J; bases unmatched to any gene: 10. In nucleotides, the CDR3 is TGCGCCAGCAGCTTGTATCTAGCGGGAGGCACCCCTTACAATGAGCAGTTCTTC. Encoded protein: CASSLYLAGGTPYNEQFF.

V and J are TRBV19 and TRBJ1-5; 8 nucleotides line up with TRBD1. There are 16 residues in the CDR3. J lost 2 bases, V lost 5 bases, and 8 bases had no gene match. Germline V CDR1 and CDR2: LNHDA, SQIVND (reference sequence). The CDR3 is CASSGQGTIGNQPQHF. The CDR3 nucleotides read TGTGCCAGTAGTGGACAGGGTACGATCGGCAATCAGCCCCAGCATTTT.

The chain employs TRBV11-2 and TRBJ1-5, with D maybe TRBD1 (6 bases). This CDR3 is 16 amino acids long. V was pared by 4 bases and J by 2 bases, with 15 bases between. Germline CDR1 and CDR2: SGHAT and FQNNGV. This CDR3 reads CASSSSKGGRNQPQHF. The CDR3 DNA is TGTGCCAGCAGCTCCTCAAAGGGGGGCCGCAATCAGCCCCAGCATTTT.

V usage is TRBV27 and J usage is TRBJ1-5; a weak D match, TRBD1 (6 bases). Per the germline V gene, CDR1 is MNHEY and CDR2 is SMNVEV (reference sequence). Trimming took 4 bases from V and 9 from J, leaving 13 bases between them. The length of the CDR3 is 13 residues. This CDR3 reads CASSSDRPPPQHF. As DNA, the CDR3 is TGTGCCAGCAGTTCGGACAGACCTCCGCCCCAGCATTTT.

The chain links TRBV28 to TRBJ1-1; TRBD1 might be the D (5 bases). V lost 5 bases and J 2 bases, leaving 15 bases between the germline ends. Looked up from germline, CDR1 is MDHEN and CDR2 is SYDVKM. CDR3 size: 15 residues. The CDR3: CASSAPFRDNTEAFF. The CDR3, as DNA: TGTGCCAGCAGTGCCCCCTTCCGGGACAACACTGAAGCTTTCTTT.

Written as DNA, the CDR3 is TGCAGCGTTGATCGGAATGAGCAGTTCTTC. Translation: CSVDRNEQFF. The rearrangement uses TRBV29-1 and TRBJ2-1; D remains ambiguous. This CDR3 has 10 residues. V lost 3 bases, J lost 7 bases, and 4 bases lay in between. Germline CDR1 is SQVTM and CDR2 is ANQGSEA.

This chain uses TRBV4-3 with TRBJ2-3; D gene unclear. Germline V CDR1 and CDR2: LGHNA, YSLEER. V was pared by 0 bases and J by 2 bases, with 9 bases between. The CDR3 runs to 15 residues. DNA of the CDR3: TGCGCCAGCAGCCAAGAGTTTCAATTCACAGATACGCAGTATTTT. Protein sequence: CASSQEFQFTDTQYF.

This chain connects TRBV15 to TRBJ2-2, with 8 bases matching TRBD2. The CDR3 is made up of 19 amino acids. The V segment lost 3 bases and the J segment 4 bases; nucleotides outside the gene matches: 16. Germline lookup yields CDR1 LNHNV and CDR2 YYDKDF (reference sequence). The CDR3 spells CATSSLGTRARSGTGELFF. The DNA of the CDR3 is TGTGCCACCAGCAGCCTCGGGACTAGAGCCCGCTCGGGCACCGGGGAGCTGTTTTTT.

The chain has TRBV28 and TRBJ1-2; 9 nucleotides match TRBD1. Germline V gives CDR1 MDHEN, CDR2 SYDVKM. The CDR3 runs to 15 residues. The ends lost 6 bases at V and 0 bases at J; junction bases unmatched: 5. CDR3 nucleotide sequence: TGTGCCAGCAGGGGGACAGGGACAGCTAACTATGGCTACACCTTC. Its protein product is CASRGTGTANYGYTF.

This clone showed up just once. The chain uses TRBV2 and TRBJ2-5; D ambiguous. The CDR3 has 11 residues. V shed 5 bases and J shed 9 bases, with 10 bases lying between them. Germline CDR1 and CDR2: SNHLY and FYNNEI. The CDR3 protein is CASSYPRPQYF. In DNA form, the CDR3 reads TGTGCCAGCAGTTACCCGAGACCCCAGTACTTC.

This chain joins TRBV28 and TRBJ2-5, with D perhaps matching TRBD1 (6 bases). In germline, CDR1 is MDHEN, CDR2 SYDVKM. This CDR3 has 14 amino acids. Trimming pared 6 bases from V and 10 bases from J, leaving 21 bases between. The CDR3 loop is CASSYTDRTGGQYF. CDR3 nucleotide sequence: TGTGCCAGCAGCTACACTGACAGGACTGGCGGCCAGTACTTC. Variable domain in full (rest from reference TRBV28 and TRBJ2-5): DVKVTQSSRYLVKRTGEKVFLECVQDMDHENMFWYRQDPGLGLRLIYFSYDVKMKEKGDIPEGYSVSREKKERFSLILESASTNQTSMYLCASSYTDRTGGQYFGPGTRLLVL.

The V call is TRBV7-9, the J call TRBJ1-1, with 10 bases identical to TRBD1. The CDR3 sequence is 16 residues long. After removal of 1 base from V and 2 bases from J, the junction contained 4 bases not matched to a gene. The germline gives CDR1 SEHNR, CDR2 FQNEAQ (reference sequence). As DNA, the CDR3 is TGTGCCAGCAGCTTAGTAGGGACAGGGGATAACACTGAAGCTTTCTTT. Amino acids: CASSLVGTGDNTEAFF.

V gene TRBV7-2 combines with J gene TRBJ1-2; D unclear. Trimming left V 0 bases short and J 10 bases short, with 12 bases between. CDR3 length: 13 residues. The germline V gene encodes CDR1 SGHTA and CDR2 FQGNSA. CDR3 residues: CASSLARAIAYTF. The CDR3 DNA is TGTGCCAGCAGCTTAGCGCGAGCCATTGCCTACACCTTC.

The chain joins TRBV27 to TRBJ1-4; no clear D gene. Germline-derived CDR1 and CDR2 are MNHEY and SMNVEV (reference sequence). This CDR3 comprises 15 residues. Trimming removed 6 bases from V and 5 bases from J, with 16 bases in between. The CDR3 spells CASSPPRNSNEKLFF. DNA of the CDR3: TGTGCCAGCAGCCCCCCTCGCAACTCAAATGAAAAACTGTTTTTT. The variable domain in full, completed from reference TRBV27 and TRBJ1-4, reads EAQVTQNPRYLITVTGKKLTVTCSQNMNHEYMSWYRQDPGLGLRQIYYSMNVEVTDKGDVPEGYKVSRKEKRNFPLILESPSPNQTSLYFCASSPPRNSNEKLFFGSGTQLSVL.

V usage is TRBV15 and J usage is TRBJ2-7, with TRBD1 identical over 11 bases. V gave up 4 bases and J gave up 3 bases; unmatched junction bases: 8. Per germline, CDR1 LNHNV and CDR2 YYDKDF (reference sequence). The CDR3 spans 16 residues. CDR3 nucleotide sequence: TGTGCCACCAGCACCATAGGGACAGGGGGGATCTACGAGCAGTACTTC. It translates to CATSTIGTGGIYEQYF. The full variable domain, completed using reference TRBV15 and TRBJ2-7, is DAMVIQNPRYQVTQFGKPVTLSCSQTLNHNVMYWYQQKSSQAPKLLFHYYDKDFNNEADTPDNFQSRRPNTSFCFLDIRSPGLGDTAMYLCATSTIGTGGIYEQYFGPGTRLTVT.

A word on this clone: This same CDR3 is encoded by further DNA sequences in the sample. The chain couples TRBV7-9 to TRBJ2-5; tentatively, D is TRBD1 or TRBD2 (5 bases each). The CDR3 loop spans 13 amino acids. V was pared by 3 bases and J by 5 bases, with 10 bases between. From germline, CDR1 is SEHNR and CDR2 FQNEAQ (reference sequence). CDR3 sequence: CASSLKGTETQYF. The CDR3 coding sequence is TGTGCCAGCAGCTTGAAGGGGACGGAGACCCAGTACTTC.

The chain joins TRBV10-1 to TRBJ2-1; no clear D. The length of the CDR3 is 12 residues. Germline V CDR1 and CDR2: WNHNN, SYGVQD (reference sequence). V lost 4 bases to trimming and J lost 8 bases, with 9 bases between them. The CDR3 spells CASSGIRDEQFF. The CDR3 coding sequence is TGCGCCAGCAGTGGAATCCGGGATGAGCAGTTCTTC.

In this sample, this clone turned up once. Here the CDR3 DNA reads TGTGCCAGCAGCTTTTGGGGAACCAATGAGCAGTTCTTC. It encodes CASSFWGTNEQFF. This rearrangement joins TRBV7-2 to TRBJ2-1; D is undetermined. Between the trimmed V and J ends, which lost 3 bases and 6 bases, there was a span of 9 bases. CDR3 size: 13 residues. CDR1 SGHTA and CDR2 FQGNSA come from the germline V gene.

This chain uses TRBV6-1 with TRBJ2-1; D ambiguous. The V gene's germline CDR1 is MNHNS and CDR2 SASEGT. The CDR3 is 15 residues long. The V end lost 5 bases, the J end lost 1 base, and 12 bases lay between the germline ends. The CDR3 protein is CASSSEMLSYNEQFF. The DNA of the CDR3 is TGTGCCAGCAGTTCGGAGATGCTTTCCTACAATGAGCAGTTCTTC.

This sequence joins TRBV25-1 and TRBJ1-1; possibly TRBD1 for D (5 bases). V was cut by 2 bases and J by 10 bases, with 17 bases left in between. The CDR3 is made up of 14 amino acids. The germline CDR1 and CDR2 sequences are MGHDK and SYGVNS. CDR3 amino acids: CASSEGTVGRRAFF. CDR3 DNA: TGTGCCAGCAGTGAAGGGACTGTTGGAAGGAGAGCTTTCTTT.

The J gene is TRBJ2-1, the V gene TRBV5-1; 7 positions match TRBD2. V trimming: 0 bases; J trimming: 10 bases; junction bases outside the gene matches: 7. There are 14 residues in the CDR3. The germline V gene has CDR1 SGHRS and CDR2 YFSETQ. In nucleotides, the CDR3 is TGCGCCAGCAGCTTGGGGCTAGCGGTCGACGAGCAGTTCTTC. Translation gives CASSLGLAVDEQFF.

The chain employs TRBV7-2 and TRBJ2-6; D possibly corresponds to TRBD1 (5 bases). This CDR3 has 16 amino acids. CDR1 is SGHTA and CDR2 is FQGNSA in the germline V gene. The V end was cut by 7 bases, the J end by 0 bases, with 13 bases between. This chain's CDR3 is CASTDRPYSGANVLTF. The CDR3 region has the DNA TGTGCCAGCACCGACAGACCCTACTCTGGGGCCAACGTCCTGACTTTC.

The chain links TRBV11-2 to TRBJ2-1, with D maybe TRBD1 (5 bases). Germline-derived CDR1 and CDR2 are SGHAT and FQNNGV. The CDR3 is 13 residues long. V lost 2 bases and J lost 7, with 9 bases in between. The CDR3 bases are TGTGCCAGCAGCTTAATGGGGCAGAATGAGCAGTTCTTC. Protein: CASSLMGQNEQFF.

The chain recombines TRBV7-9 with TRBJ2-7; 9 positions agree with TRBD1. This CDR3 is built from 14 residues. Germline lookup yields CDR1 SEHNR and CDR2 FQNEAQ (reference sequence). The ends lost 4 bases at V and 7 bases at J; junction bases unmatched: 8. The CDR3 sequence: CASSSRQGGNEQYF. In nucleotides, the CDR3 is TGTGCCAGCAGCTCCCGACAGGGGGGTAATGAGCAGTACTTC.

The chain has TRBV7-2 and TRBJ2-7; 7 bases map to TRBD2. Germline values: CDR1 SGHTA, CDR2 FQGNSA. The CDR3 extends over 15 amino acids. With V trimmed by 6 bases and J by 0 bases, 8 bases remained unmatched. Written as DNA, the CDR3 is TGTGCCAGCAGAAACGTGCGGGAGAGCTCCTACGAGCAGTACTTC. It yields the protein CASRNVRESSYEQYF. The whole variable domain, remainder taken from reference TRBV7-2 and TRBJ2-7, is GAGVSQSPSNKVTEKGKDVELRCDPISGHTALYWYRQSLGQGLEFLIYFQGNSAPDKSGLPSDRFSAERTGGSVSTLTIQRTQQEDSAVYLCASRNVRESSYEQYFGPGTRLTVT.